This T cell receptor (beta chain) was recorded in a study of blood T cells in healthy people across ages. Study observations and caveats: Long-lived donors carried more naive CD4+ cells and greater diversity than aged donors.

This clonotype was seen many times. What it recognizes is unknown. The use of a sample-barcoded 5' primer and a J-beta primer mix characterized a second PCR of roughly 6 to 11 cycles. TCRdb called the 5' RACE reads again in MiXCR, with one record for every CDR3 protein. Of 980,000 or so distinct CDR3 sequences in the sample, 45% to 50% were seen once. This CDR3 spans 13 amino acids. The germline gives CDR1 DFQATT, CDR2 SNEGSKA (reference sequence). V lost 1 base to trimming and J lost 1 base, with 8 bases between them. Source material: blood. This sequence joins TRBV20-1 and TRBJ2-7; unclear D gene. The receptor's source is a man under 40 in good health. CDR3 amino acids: CSARAPVSYEQYF. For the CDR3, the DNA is TGCAGTGCTAGAGCACCGGTGTCCTACGAGCAGTACTTC.